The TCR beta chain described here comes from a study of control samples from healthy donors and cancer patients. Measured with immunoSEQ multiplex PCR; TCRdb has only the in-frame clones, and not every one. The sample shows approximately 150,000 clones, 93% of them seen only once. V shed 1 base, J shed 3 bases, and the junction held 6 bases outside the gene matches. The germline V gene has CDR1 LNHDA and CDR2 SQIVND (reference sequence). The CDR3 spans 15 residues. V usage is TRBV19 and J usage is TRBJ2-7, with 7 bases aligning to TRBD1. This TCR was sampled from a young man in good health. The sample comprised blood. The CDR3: CASSIAGTAYYEQYF. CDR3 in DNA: TGTGCCAGTAGTATAGCTGGGACAGCCTACTACGAGCAGTACTTC. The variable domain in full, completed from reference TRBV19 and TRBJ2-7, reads DGGITQSPKYLFRKEGQNVTLSCEQNLNHDAMYWYRQDPGQGLRLIYYSQIVNDFQKGDIAEGYSVSREKKESFPLTVTSAQKNPTAFYLCASSIAGTAYYEQYFGPGTRLTVT.